The rows below give T cell receptor beta chains drawn from one sample of a study of T-cell memory formation after mild COVID-19. Each CDR3 protein is one row after TCRdb ran MiXCR on the 5' RACE reads. The table records 350,000 to 500,000 distinct CDR3 sequences, more than 20% of them present only once. The sequenced sample consisted of PBMCs or a T cell subset sorted from them (not recorded which). These receptors were taken from an adult woman who had mild COVID-19 (a few samples of this study predate the infection). Cell type and time point are not known. Each CDR3 is given with its conserved first and last residue. Fields, in order: J gene, V gene, clone size, D gene, CDR3 protein, CDR3 DNA. A D gene is named only where the DNA matches it firmly. Clone size, where shown, is once, few, many, or a class for clones that have expanded.

J: TRBJ1-5
V: TRBV6-5
size: .
D: .
CDR3: CASRAHRNQPQHF
DNA: TGTGCCAGCAGGGCCCACCGCAATCAGCCCCAGCATTTT

J: TRBJ2-2
V: TRBV29-1
size: few
D: TRBD1
CDR3: CSVRDSNTGELFF
DNA: TGCAGCGTCCGGGACAGTAACACCGGGGAGCTGTTTTTT

J: TRBJ2-5
V: TRBV5-1
size: few
D: .
CDR3: CASTPLMRRETQYF
DNA: TGCGCCAGCACCCCCTTAATGCGACGGGAGACCCAGTACTTC

J: TRBJ1-2
V: TRBV5-1
size: few
D: .
CDR3: CASSPIAGLYGYTF
DNA: TGCGCCAGCAGCCCGATCGCCGGGCTCTATGGCTACACCTTC

J: TRBJ2-1
V: TRBV7-6
size: few
D: .
CDR3: CASSLAGHLPNNEQFF
DNA: TGTGCCAGCAGCTTAGCTGGACACCTACCGAACAATGAGCAGTTCTTC

J: TRBJ2-1
V: TRBV7-3
size: few
D: TRBD2
CDR3: CASSLVAARGVDEQFF
DNA: TGTGCCAGCAGCTTAGTCGCCGCGCGGGGGGTTGATGAGCAGTTCTTC

J: TRBJ2-7
V: TRBV12-3/TRBV12-4
size: .
D: TRBD1
CDR3: CAVAGQGPYEQYF
DNA: TGTGCCGTCGCGGGACAGGGACCTTACGAGCAGTACTTC

J: TRBJ2-5
V: TRBV6-1
size: .
D: TRBD2
CDR3: CASKTRLAGETQYF
DNA: TGTGCCAGCAAGACAAGACTAGCGGGAGAGACCCAGTACTTC

J: TRBJ2-3
V: TRBV4-3
size: few
D: TRBD2
CDR3: CASSREGTFSTDTQYF
DNA: TGCGCCAGCAGCCGGGAGGGGACGTTCAGCACAGATACGCAGTATTTT

J: TRBJ1-1
V: TRBV9
size: once
D: .
CDR3: CASSVATDGATTAYTEAFF
DNA: TGTGCCAGCAGCGTAGCTACAGATGGAGCAACCACAGCATACACTGAAGCTTTCTTT

J: TRBJ2-7
V: TRBV7-8
size: few
D: TRBD1
CDR3: CASSYSTGGEQYF
DNA: TGTGCCAGCAGCTATTCGACAGGGGGCGAGCAGTACTTC

J: TRBJ2-4
V: TRBV7-8
size: .
D: .
CDR3: CASSLGLPNIQYF
DNA: TGTGCCAGCAGCTTAGGACTTCCAAACATTCAGTACTTC

J: TRBJ2-7
V: TRBV29-1
size: .
D: .
CDR3: CSVLSRGKGTHYEQYF
DNA: TGCAGCGTACTCAGCCGGGGGAAGGGGACTCACTACGAGCAGTACTTC

J: TRBJ1-2
V: TRBV30
size: few
D: .
CDR3: CAWRNYGYTF
DNA: TGTGCCTGGAGGAACTATGGCTACACCTTC

J: TRBJ1-2
V: TRBV25-1
size: few
D: .
CDR3: CASSDLGHSGYTF
DNA: TGTGCCAGCAGTGATCTGGGTCATTCTGGCTACACCTTC

J: TRBJ1-5
V: TRBV20-1
size: .
D: .
CDR3: CSARADSNQPQHF
DNA: TGCAGTGCTAGGGCGGATAGCAATCAGCCCCAGCATTTT

J: TRBJ2-3
V: TRBV27
size: .
D: TRBD2
CDR3: CASRRGVTTDTQYF
DNA: TGTGCCAGCAGGCGGGGGGTTACCACAGATACGCAGTATTTT

J: TRBJ2-1
V: TRBV24-1
size: .
D: TRBD2
CDR3: CATSEKTSGGDEQFF
DNA: TGTGCCACCAGTGAAAAGACTAGCGGGGGCGATGAGCAGTTCTTC

J: TRBJ2-7
V: TRBV9
size: few
D: TRBD1
CDR3: CASSVGGTVSEQYF
DNA: TGTGCCAGCAGCGTCGGTGGGACAGTATCCGAGCAGTACTTC

J: TRBJ1-1
V: TRBV5-1
size: few
D: .
CDR3: CASSSSLTEAFF
DNA: TGCGCCAGCAGCTCAAGTCTCACTGAAGCTTTCTTT

J: TRBJ2-5
V: TRBV4-1
size: .
D: .
CDR3: CASSQSNTGDSQETQYF
DNA: TGCGCCAGCAGCCAGAGTAATACGGGGGACAGCCAAGAGACCCAGTACTTC

J: TRBJ2-3
V: TRBV7-9
size: .
D: TRBD2
CDR3: CASSLGTSNPSTDTQYF
DNA: TGTGCCAGCAGCTTAGGGACTAGCAACCCTAGCACAGATACGCAGTATTTT

J: TRBJ2-7
V: TRBV6-2/TRBV6-3
size: .
D: TRBD2
CDR3: CASNSGRLTYEQYF
DNA: TGTGCCAGCAATAGCGGGAGGCTTACCTACGAGCAGTACTTC

J: TRBJ2-5
V: TRBV4-1
size: .
D: TRBD2
CDR3: CASSQGPAGDKETQYF
DNA: TGCGCCAGCAGCCAAGGTCCAGCGGGGGATAAAGAGACCCAGTACTTC

J: TRBJ2-7
V: TRBV6-9
size: few
D: .
CDR3: CASSYRDF
DNA: TGTGCCAGCAGTTATAGAGACTTC

J: TRBJ2-3
V: TRBV14
size: .
D: .
CDR3: CASSLSSTADTQYF
DNA: TGTGCCAGCAGCCTGAGTTCGACAGCAGATACGCAGTATTTT

J: TRBJ2-2
V: TRBV5-1
size: many
D: TRBD2
CDR3: CASSLTSGGDTGELFF
DNA: TGCGCCAGCAGCTTGACTAGCGGGGGCGACACCGGGGAGCTGTTTTTT

J: TRBJ2-3
V: TRBV7-2
size: .
D: TRBD2
CDR3: CASSSWTRGFTDTQYF
DNA: TGTGCCAGCAGCTCCTGGACTAGAGGGTTTACAGATACGCAGTATTTT

J: TRBJ2-1
V: TRBV29-1
size: few
D: TRBD1
CDR3: CSVGRDRGFNEQFF
DNA: TGCAGCGTTGGGAGGGACAGGGGATTCAATGAGCAGTTCTTC

J: TRBJ2-7
V: TRBV20-1
size: .
D: .
CDR3: CSARDLRGHEQYF
DNA: TGCAGTGCTAGAGACCTCAGGGGCCACGAGCAGTACTTC

J: TRBJ1-4
V: TRBV7-9
size: few
D: TRBD1
CDR3: CASSPTGGTNEKLFF
DNA: TGTGCCAGCAGCCCGACAGGGGGCACTAATGAAAAACTGTTTTTT

J: TRBJ1-6
V: TRBV7-2
size: .
D: .
CDR3: CASSQTWGSNSPLHF
DNA: TGTGCCAGCAGCCAAACCTGGGGCTCGAATTCACCCCTCCACTTT

J: TRBJ1-1
V: TRBV5-1
size: .
D: .
CDR3: CASSLTTASGTEAFF
DNA: TGCGCCAGCAGCTTGACAACAGCCTCTGGCACTGAAGCTTTCTTT

J: TRBJ2-1
V: TRBV6-5
size: few
D: TRBD2
CDR3: CASSYYRGGSYNEQFF
DNA: TGTGCCAGCAGTTACTACCGCGGGGGCTCCTACAATGAGCAGTTCTTC

J: TRBJ2-3
V: TRBV24-1
size: few
D: TRBD1
CDR3: CATSVGTGIADTQYF
DNA: TGTGCCACCAGTGTCGGGACAGGGATCGCAGATACGCAGTATTTT

J: TRBJ1-1
V: TRBV5-6
size: few
D: TRBD1
CDR3: CASSSTGQGSEAFF
DNA: TGTGCCAGCAGCTCAACCGGACAGGGGAGTGAAGCTTTCTTT

J: TRBJ1-2
V: TRBV4-1
size: .
D: TRBD1
CDR3: CASSHSLQGHVRGYTF
DNA: TGCGCCAGCAGCCATTCATTACAGGGGCATGTACGTGGCTACACCTTC

J: TRBJ1-1
V: TRBV7-9
size: .
D: .
CDR3: CASSLVSGSTTEAFF
DNA: TGTGCCAGCAGCTTAGTGTCCGGGAGTACCACTGAAGCTTTCTTT

J: TRBJ1-6
V: TRBV7-9
size: .
D: .
CDR3: CASSLGPQDYNSPLHF
DNA: TGTGCCAGCAGCTTGGGGCCTCAGGATTATAATTCACCCCTCCACTTT

J: TRBJ2-1
V: TRBV12-3/TRBV12-4
size: .
D: .
CDR3: CASTGLDEQFF
DNA: TGTGCCAGCACCGGACTTGATGAGCAGTTCTTC

J: TRBJ1-1
V: TRBV30
size: .
D: .
CDR3: CAWSVQANTEAFF
DNA: TGTGCCTGGAGTGTACAGGCGAACACTGAAGCTTTCTTT